This T cell receptor beta chain was captured in a study of brain T cells in children with intractable seizures. Findings of the study overall: Only CDR3 sequence similarity suggested viral specificity, without known HCMV serostatus.

This clone is a singleton in its sample. Its antigen is unidentified. This CDR3 is 13 amino acids long. Germline V gene data show CDR1 as SNHLY and CDR2 as FYNNEI. Trimming cost V 6 bases and J 3 bases; bases outside gene matches: 4. Sequencing was performed with immunoSEQ multiplex PCR; in TCRdb, only in-frame clones are kept and a portion is missing. This sample has roughly 80,000 clones, with around 91% found just once. Sequencing was limited to surgery cases with top T cell transcript signatures in brain tissue. The chain has TRBV2 and TRBJ2-7, with 8 bases matching TRBD1. The material sequenced was peripheral blood, taken at surgery. This TCR was sampled from a girl aged 2 to 9 with Rasmussen encephalitis and intractable seizures. The CDR3 region has the DNA TGTGCCAGCAGCGCCGGGACAGGCTACGAGCAGTACTTC. Residues: CASSAGTGYEQYF. Full variable domain (rest looked up from reference TRBV2 and TRBJ2-7): EPEVTQTPSHQVTQMGQEVILRCVPISNHLYFYWYRQILGQKVEFLVSFYNNEISEKSEIFDDQFSVERPDGSNFTLKIRSTKLEDSAMYFCASSAGTGYEQYFGPGTRLTVT.